The rows below give T cell receptor beta chains drawn from one sample of a study of T cell responses to AZD1222 COVID-19 vaccine. Sequencing was performed with immunoSEQ multiplex PCR; in TCRdb, only in-frame clones are kept and a portion is missing. The table has about 86,000 clones, about 72% seen once; the top ten hold approximately 21%. Sequencing was performed on peripheral blood, taken on day 0 of AZD1222 vaccination. These receptors were obtained from an adult in good health. Both conserved end residues are part of each CDR3. Fields, in order: CDR3 protein, CDR3 DNA, D gene, J gene, clone size, V gene, CDR3 length. The D gene is left open where the match is weak. Some rows mark clone size as missing; the rest say once, few, many or name a class of expanded clone.

CASSPGDNYGYTF	TGTGCCAGCTCACCCGGGGATAACTATGGCTACACCTTC	NA	TRBJ1-2	NA	TRBV18	13
CASSPRSFQGPSGSPLHF	TGTGCCAGCTCACCCCGGAGTTTCCAGGGGCCGAGTGGGTCACCCCTCCACTTT	NA	TRBJ1-6	NA	TRBV18	18
CASSRSSGSWYEQFF	TGTGCCAGCAGTCGTTCTAGCGGGAGCTGGTATGAGCAGTTCTTC	TRBD2	TRBJ2-1	NA	TRBV7-2	15
CASSLRAPGGTNAEQYF	TGTGCCAGCAGCTTAAGGGCCCCGGGCGGCACTAATGCCGAGCAGTACTTC	NA	TRBJ2-7	NA	TRBV7-2	17
CASSLGQLTRRIEQYF	TGTGCCAGCAGCTTAGGACAGTTGACGAGACGGATCGAGCAGTACTTC	NA	TRBJ2-7	NA	TRBV7-9	16
CASSIPRTGFNQPQHF	TGTGCCAGTAGTATCCCGAGGACAGGTTTCAATCAGCCCCAGCATTTT	TRBD1	TRBJ1-5	NA	TRBV19	16
CASSMRDRHNQPQHF	TGTGCCAGTAGTATGAGGGACAGGCACAATCAGCCCCAGCATTTT	TRBD1	TRBJ1-5	NA	TRBV19	15
CAIRLTSGTGNEQFF	TGTGCCATCAGGTTGACTAGTGGGACCGGCAATGAGCAGTTCTTC	NA	TRBJ2-1	once	TRBV10-3	15
CASSLLTGESYGYTF	TGTGCCAGCAGCTTACTGACAGGGGAGTCCTATGGCTACACCTTC	TRBD1	TRBJ1-2	NA	TRBV7-2	15
CASSLYLSYEQYF	TGTGCCAGCAGCTTATACCTCTCCTACGAGCAGTACTTC	NA	TRBJ2-7	few	TRBV5-5	13
CASTPNPQGASGYTF	TGTGCCAGCACTCCAAATCCGCAGGGGGCAAGTGGCTACACCTTC	TRBD1	TRBJ1-2	few	TRBV6-5	15
CASSRGNYGYTF	TGTGCCAGCAGTCGAGGGAACTATGGCTACACCTTC	NA	TRBJ1-2	NA	TRBV28	12
CASSSGLGNTIYF	TGTGCCAGCAGCTCCGGACTCGGAAACACCATATATTTT	NA	TRBJ1-3	many	TRBV7-9	13
CASSGRDRGTPDTQYF	TGTGCCAGCAGCGGAAGGGACAGGGGAACGCCAGATACGCAGTATTTT	TRBD1	TRBJ2-3	NA	TRBV7-8	16
CASSLGQGANYGYTF	TGCGCCAGCAGCTTGGGGCAGGGGGCGAACTATGGCTACACCTTC	TRBD1	TRBJ1-2	once	TRBV5-1	15